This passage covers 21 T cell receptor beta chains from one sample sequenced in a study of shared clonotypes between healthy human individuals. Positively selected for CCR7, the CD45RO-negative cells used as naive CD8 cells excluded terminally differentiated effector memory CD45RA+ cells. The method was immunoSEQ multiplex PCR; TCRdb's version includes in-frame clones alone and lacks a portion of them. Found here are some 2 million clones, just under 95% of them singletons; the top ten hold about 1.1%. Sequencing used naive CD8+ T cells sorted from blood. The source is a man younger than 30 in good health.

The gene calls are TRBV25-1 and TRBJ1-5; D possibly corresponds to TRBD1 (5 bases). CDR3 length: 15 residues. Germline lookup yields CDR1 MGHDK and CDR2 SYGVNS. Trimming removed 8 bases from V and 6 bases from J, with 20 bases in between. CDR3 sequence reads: CASSGGEWGSQPQHF. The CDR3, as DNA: TGTGCCAGCTCTGGGGGGGAATGGGGTAGTCAGCCCCAGCATTTT.

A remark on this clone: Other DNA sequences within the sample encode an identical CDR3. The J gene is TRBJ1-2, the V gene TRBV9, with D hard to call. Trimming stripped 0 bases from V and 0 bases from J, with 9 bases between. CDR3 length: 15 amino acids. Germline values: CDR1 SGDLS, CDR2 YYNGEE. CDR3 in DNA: TGTGCCAGCAGCGTAGTTGCAGGTTCTAACTATGGCTACACCTTC. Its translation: CASSVVAGSNYGYTF.

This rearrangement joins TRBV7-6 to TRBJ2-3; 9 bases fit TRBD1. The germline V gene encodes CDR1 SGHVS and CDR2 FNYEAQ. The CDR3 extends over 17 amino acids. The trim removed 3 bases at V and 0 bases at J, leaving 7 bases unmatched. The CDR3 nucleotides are TGTGCCAGCAGCTTCCCCGGGACAGGGCCTAGCACAGATACGCAGTATTTT. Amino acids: CASSFPGTGPSTDTQYF.

In nucleotides, the CDR3 is TGTGCCAGCAGTTTAGGGGGGGCCGCCCCCGGGGAGCTGTTTTTT. Translating gives CASSLGGAAPGELFF. V is TRBV28 and J is TRBJ2-2; D possibly corresponds to TRBD2 (7 bases). This CDR3 has 15 amino acids. Trimming took off 2 bases at V and 6 bases at J, with 13 bases between the two ends. Germline V gene sequence: CDR1 MDHEN, CDR2 SYDVKM.

CDR3 amino acids: CASSQDRGLVEKLFF. The CDR3 DNA follows: TGCGCCAGCAGCCAAGATAGGGGGCTGGTTGAAAAACTGTTTTTT. This chain links TRBV4-1 with TRBJ1-4, with TRBD1 matching 7 bases. Trimming cost V 0 bases and J 7 bases; bases outside gene matches: 5. Germline V gene data show CDR1 as MGHRA and CDR2 as YSYEKL. The CDR3 is 15 amino acids.

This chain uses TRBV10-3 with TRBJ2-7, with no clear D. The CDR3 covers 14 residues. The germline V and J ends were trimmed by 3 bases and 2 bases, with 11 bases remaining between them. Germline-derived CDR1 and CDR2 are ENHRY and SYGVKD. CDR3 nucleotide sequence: TGTGCCATCAGTGACGTGGTCAGTCCCTACGAGCAGTACTTC. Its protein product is CAISDVVSPYEQYF.

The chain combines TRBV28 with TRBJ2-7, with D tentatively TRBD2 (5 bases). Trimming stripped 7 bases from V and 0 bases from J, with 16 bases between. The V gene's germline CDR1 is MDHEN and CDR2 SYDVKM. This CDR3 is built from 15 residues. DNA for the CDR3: TGTGCCAGCAACCTTGGGCCTGGGAGCTCCTACGAGCAGTACTTC. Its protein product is CASNLGPGSSYEQYF.

CDR3 amino acids: CASSSPQDRSYEQYF. Here the CDR3 DNA reads TGTGCCAGCAGCTCGCCACAGGACCGCTCCTACGAGCAGTACTTC. The chain carries TRBV7-9 and TRBJ2-7; TRBD1 might be the D (5 bases). CDR1 SEHNR and CDR2 FQNEAQ come from the germline V gene (reference sequence). The V and J ends lost 4 bases and 0 bases respectively, with 13 bases between them. The CDR3 has 15 amino acids. Looking up the rest from reference TRBV7-9 and TRBJ2-7 gives the full variable domain: DTGVSQNPRHKITKRGQNVTFRCDPISEHNRLYWYRQTLGQGPEFLTYFQNEAQLEKSRLLSDRFSAERPKGSFSTLEIQRTEQGDSAMYLCASSSPQDRSYEQYFGPGTRLTVT.

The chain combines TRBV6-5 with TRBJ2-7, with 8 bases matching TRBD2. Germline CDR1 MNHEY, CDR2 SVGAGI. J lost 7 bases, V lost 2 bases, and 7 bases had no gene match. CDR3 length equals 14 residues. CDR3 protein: CASSYREGLREQYF. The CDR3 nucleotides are TGTGCCAGCAGTTACCGGGAGGGCCTGAGGGAGCAGTACTTC.

The CDR3 nucleotides read TGTGCCAGCAGTGAAGCCCAGGGAGGGCAGCCGGAGACCCAGTACTTC. As protein: CASSEAQGGQPETQYF. V gene TRBV2 combines with J gene TRBJ2-5; 7 bases agree with TRBD2. With 0 bases clipped from V and 5 bases from J, the junction kept 9 bases outside the gene matches. CDR3 length: 16 residues. Germline V gene sequence: CDR1 SNHLY, CDR2 FYNNEI.

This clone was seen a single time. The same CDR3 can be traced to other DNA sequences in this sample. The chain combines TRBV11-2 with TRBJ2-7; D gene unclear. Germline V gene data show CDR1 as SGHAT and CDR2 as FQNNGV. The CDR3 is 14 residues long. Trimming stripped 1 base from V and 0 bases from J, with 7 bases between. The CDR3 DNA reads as TGTGCCAGCAGCTTAGCCCTCGCCTCCTACGAGCAGTACTTC. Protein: CASSLALASYEQYF.

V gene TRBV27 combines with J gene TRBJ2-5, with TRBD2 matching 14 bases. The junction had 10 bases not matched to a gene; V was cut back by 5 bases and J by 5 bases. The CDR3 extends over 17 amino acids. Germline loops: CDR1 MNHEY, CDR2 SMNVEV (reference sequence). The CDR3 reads CASSARLAGGPRETQYF. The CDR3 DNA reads TGTGCCAGCAGTGCTCGACTAGCGGGAGGGCCGCGGGAGACCCAGTACTTC.

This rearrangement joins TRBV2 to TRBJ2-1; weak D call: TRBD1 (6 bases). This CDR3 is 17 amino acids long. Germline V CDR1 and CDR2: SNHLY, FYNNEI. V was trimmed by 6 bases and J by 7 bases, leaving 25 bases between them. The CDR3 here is CASRPKPTGDNRNEQFF. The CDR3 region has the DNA TGTGCCAGCAGACCAAAACCGACAGGAGACAACAGGAATGAGCAGTTCTTC.

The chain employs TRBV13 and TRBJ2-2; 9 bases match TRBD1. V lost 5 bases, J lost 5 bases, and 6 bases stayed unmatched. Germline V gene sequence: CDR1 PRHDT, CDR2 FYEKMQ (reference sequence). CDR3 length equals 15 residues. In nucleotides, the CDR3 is TGTGCCAGCAGCATACTACAGGGGGCGACCGGGGAGCTGTTTTTT. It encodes CASSILQGATGELFF.

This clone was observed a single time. The CDR3 sequence is CASSPTGSTHYEQYF. CDR3 sequence (DNA): TGTGCCAGCAGCCCTACGGGATCTACCCACTACGAGCAGTACTTC. The chain has TRBV11-2 and TRBJ2-7; weak D call: TRBD2 (5 bases). The germline V gene has CDR1 SGHAT and CDR2 FQNNGV. V was cut by 5 bases and J by 3 bases, with 17 bases left in between. The CDR3 is 15 residues long.

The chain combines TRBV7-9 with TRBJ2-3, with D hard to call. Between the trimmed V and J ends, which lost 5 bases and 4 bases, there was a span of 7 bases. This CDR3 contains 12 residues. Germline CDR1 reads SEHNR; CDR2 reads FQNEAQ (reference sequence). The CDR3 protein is CASSQLADTQYF. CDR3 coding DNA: TGTGCCAGCAGCCAATTGGCAGATACGCAGTATTTT.

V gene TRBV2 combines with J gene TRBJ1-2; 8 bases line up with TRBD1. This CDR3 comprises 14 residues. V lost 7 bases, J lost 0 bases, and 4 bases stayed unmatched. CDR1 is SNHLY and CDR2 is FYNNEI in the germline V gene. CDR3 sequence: CASTSTGANYGYTF. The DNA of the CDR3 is TGTGCCAGCACCTCGACAGGGGCTAACTATGGCTACACCTTC.

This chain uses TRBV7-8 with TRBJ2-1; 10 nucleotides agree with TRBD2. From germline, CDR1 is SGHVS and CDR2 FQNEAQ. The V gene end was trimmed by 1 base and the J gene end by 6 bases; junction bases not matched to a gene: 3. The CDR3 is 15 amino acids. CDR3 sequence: CASSLDQREGNEQFF. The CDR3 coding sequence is TGTGCCAGCAGCTTAGACCAGCGGGAGGGCAATGAGCAGTTCTTC.

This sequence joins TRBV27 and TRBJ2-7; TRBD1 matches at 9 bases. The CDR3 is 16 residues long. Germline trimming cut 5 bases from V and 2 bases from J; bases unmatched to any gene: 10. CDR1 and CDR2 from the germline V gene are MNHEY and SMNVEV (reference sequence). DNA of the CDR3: TGTGCCAGCAGTCCCTCACAGGGGGCGATCGCCTACGAGCAGTACTTC. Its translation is CASSPSQGAIAYEQYF.

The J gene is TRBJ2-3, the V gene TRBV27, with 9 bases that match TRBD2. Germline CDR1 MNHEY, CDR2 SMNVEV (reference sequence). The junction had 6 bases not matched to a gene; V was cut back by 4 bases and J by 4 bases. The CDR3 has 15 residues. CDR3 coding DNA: TGTGCCAGCAGTTCCTTAGCGGGAGTGGCAGATACGCAGTATTTT. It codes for CASSSLAGVADTQYF.

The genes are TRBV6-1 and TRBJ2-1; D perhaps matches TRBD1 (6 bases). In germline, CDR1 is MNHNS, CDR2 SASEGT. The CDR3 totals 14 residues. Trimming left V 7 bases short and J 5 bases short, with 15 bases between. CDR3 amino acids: CASKDSFLNNEQFF. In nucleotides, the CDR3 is TGTGCCAGCAAGGACAGCTTCTTGAACAATGAGCAGTTCTTC.